The subject of this entry is one T cell receptor (beta chain). Its antigen is unknown. These data come from a study of OX40 agonist ivuxolimab in advanced cancers. Study-level information: Each patient was given ivuxolimab into a vein every 2 weeks, at 0.01 to 10 mg/kg. Prior therapy, whether anti-PD-1, anti-PD-L1 or anti-CTLA-4, was allowed, and less than 45% had some. The study, taken as a whole, reports: Partial responders at 0.1-3.0 mg/kg showed near-lowest clonal expansion.

Germline trimming cut 0 bases from V and 7 bases from J; bases unmatched to any gene: 7. The CDR3 runs to 16 residues. Germline-derived CDR1 and CDR2 are KGHSH and LQKENI. The protocol was immunoSEQ multiplex PCR, while the TCRdb copy is restricted to in-frame clones and leaves out a portion. The sample lists some 50,000 clones, 90% occurring once. Sequencing was performed on CD4+ or CD8+ T cells sorted from blood, taken in a trial of the OX40 agonist ivuxolimab. The chain carries TRBV18 and TRBJ2-1; TRBD2 aligns across 9 bases. This clonotype was sampled from an adult with an advanced solid tumor such as melanoma, head and neck, liver or kidney cancer. The CDR3 reads CASSPPGRLAGNEQFF. The CDR3 coding sequence is TGTGCCAGCTCACCACCGGGTCGTCTAGCGGGGAATGAGCAGTTCTTC.